The present entry profiles one T cell receptor beta chain with its context. This sample stems from a study of blood T cell repertoires in COVID-19. Turning to the study itself: COVID-19 samples collected from the United States, Italy and Spain covered acute and convalescent phases. From T cells, B-cell-depleted T cells, or PBMCs came the material, which was cDNA or gDNA.

In the authors' methods: Cell counts per sample came from amplifying reference gene primers. Method: immunoSEQ multiplex PCR; TCRdb's copy keeps in-frame clones and lacks some. Clone size and the V and J calls come from that table; the DNA yielded D and trimming. This sample yields 150,000 to 200,000 clones, of which around 90% are seen a single time; roughly 1.5% belongs to the top ten. The CDR3 contains 16 residues. V trimming: 3 bases; J trimming: 8 bases; junction bases outside the gene matches: 6. In germline, CDR1 is SGHDT, CDR2 YYEEEE. The sequence came from a woman aged 45-60 years with acute or convalescent COVID-19. The sample taken for sequencing was peripheral blood. The J gene is TRBJ2-4, the V gene TRBV5-6, with 15 positions matching TRBD2. The CDR3 sequence: CASSSGLAGGVDIQYF. The CDR3, as DNA: TGTGCCAGCAGCTCGGGACTAGCGGGAGGAGTAGACATTCAGTACTTC.